This TCR beta chain comes out of a study of spatial heterogeneity in lung cancer. The time point: sample taken at primary tumor resection. Patients with untreated early-stage non-small cell lung cancer, numbering 72, were the donors. Whole RNA, which was extracted from tumor, nontumor lung tissue or frozen PBMC, was sequenced without any cell sorting. The CDR3 is 15 amino acids. V was clipped by 6 bases and J by 1 base; unmatched bases: 6. Germline assignment: CDR1 SGHTA and CDR2 FQGNSA. MiXCR, applied by TCRdb to the 5' RACE reads, yields one record per CDR3 protein. The sample includes 8,000 or so distinct CDR3 sequences, more than 9% of them seen just once. As for this clonotype: The antigen is undetermined. This may be a read error: a much more frequent sequence differs by one nucleotide.

Points from the study as a whole: Nonsynonymous mutation counts, ubiquitous and regional, were tracked by the respective counts of ubiquitous and regional expanded TCRs. Tumoral mutation counts were tracked by counts of expanded intratumoral alpha and beta TCRs. Coverage of tumor T cells was estimated at around 7% for alpha chains and roughly 13% for beta chains.

The rearrangement uses TRBV7-2 and TRBJ1-5; 7 bases match TRBD1. The TCR sequence derives from a male donor with early-stage non-small cell lung cancer. The sample was lung tumor tissue, taken at surgery. The chain's CDR3 is CASSFGQVSNQPQHF. In nucleotides, the CDR3 is TGTGCCAGCAGTTTCGGACAGGTCAGCAATCAGCCCCAGCATTTT.